This T cell receptor beta chain was captured by sequencing in a study of cytotoxic CD8 clonotypes in ibrutinib-treated CLL. The V gene's germline CDR1 is MNHNS and CDR2 SASEGT. The CDR3 runs to 10 residues. V lost 6 bases and J lost 3, with 2 bases in between. Overall study results and limits: Baseline-level clonality went beyond age-matched healthy donors and moved in step with circulating CD8+ T-cell counts. Few clonotypes were public, and these shrank or held steady under treatment.

Deep sequencing aimed at 1 in 200,000 to 1 in 1 million T cells' resolution. Here immunoSEQ multiplex PCR was the method, and the copy in TCRdb shows in-frame clones only, minus some. The table has 250,000 to 350,000 clones, approximately 79% seen once. Comments on this clone: The target antigen is unknown.

This rearrangement joins TRBV6-1 to TRBJ1-1; no definite D call. The sample was PBMCs, taken at disease progression, from a patient treated with ibrutinib. The clonotype originates from a human donor with chronic lymphocytic leukemia. The CDR3 sequence is CASRDTEAFF. The DNA for the CDR3 is TGTGCCAGCAGGGACACTGAAGCTTTCTTT.